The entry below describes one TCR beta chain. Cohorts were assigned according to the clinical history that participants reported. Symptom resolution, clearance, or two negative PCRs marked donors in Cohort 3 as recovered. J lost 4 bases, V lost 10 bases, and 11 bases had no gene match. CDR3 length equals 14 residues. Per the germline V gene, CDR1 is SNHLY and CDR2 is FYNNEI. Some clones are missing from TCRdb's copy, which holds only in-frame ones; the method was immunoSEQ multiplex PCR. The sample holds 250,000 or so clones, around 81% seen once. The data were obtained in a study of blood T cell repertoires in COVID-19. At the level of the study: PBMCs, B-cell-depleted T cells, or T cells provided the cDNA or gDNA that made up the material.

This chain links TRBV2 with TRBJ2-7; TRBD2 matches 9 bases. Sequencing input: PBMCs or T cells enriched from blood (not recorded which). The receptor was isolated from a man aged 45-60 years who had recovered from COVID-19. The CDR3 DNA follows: TGTGCCACCGACCCCTTAGCGGGGGCGTACGAGCAGTACTTC. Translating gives CATDPLAGAYEQYF.